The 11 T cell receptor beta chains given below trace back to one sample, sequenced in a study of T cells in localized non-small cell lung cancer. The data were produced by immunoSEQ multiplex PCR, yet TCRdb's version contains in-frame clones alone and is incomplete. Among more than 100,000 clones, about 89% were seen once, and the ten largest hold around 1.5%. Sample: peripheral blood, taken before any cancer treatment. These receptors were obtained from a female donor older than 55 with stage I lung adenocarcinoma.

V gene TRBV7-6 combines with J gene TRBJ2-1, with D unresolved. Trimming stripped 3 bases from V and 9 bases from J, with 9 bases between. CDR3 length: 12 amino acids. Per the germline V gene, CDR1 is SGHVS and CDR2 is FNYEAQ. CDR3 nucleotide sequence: TGTGCCAGCAGCTTGCCAGTGGGTGAGCAGTTCTTC. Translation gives CASSLPVGEQFF.

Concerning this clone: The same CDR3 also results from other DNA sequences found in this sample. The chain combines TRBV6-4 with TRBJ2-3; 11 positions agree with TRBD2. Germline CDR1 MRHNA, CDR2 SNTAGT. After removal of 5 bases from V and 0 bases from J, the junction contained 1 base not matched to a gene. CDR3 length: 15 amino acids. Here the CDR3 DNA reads TGTGCCAGCAGTCGGACTAGCGGGAGCACAGATACGCAGTATTTT. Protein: CASSRTSGSTDTQYF.

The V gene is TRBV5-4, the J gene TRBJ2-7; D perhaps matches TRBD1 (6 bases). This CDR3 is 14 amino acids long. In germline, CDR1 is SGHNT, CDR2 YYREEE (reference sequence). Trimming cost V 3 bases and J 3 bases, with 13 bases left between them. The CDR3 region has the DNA TGTGCCAGCAGCTCAAGGACAGTAAACTACGAGCAGTACTTC. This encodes CASSSRTVNYEQYF. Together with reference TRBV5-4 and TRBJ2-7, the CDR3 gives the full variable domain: ETGVTQSPTHLIKTRGQQVTLRCSSQSGHNTVSWYQQALGQGPQFIFQYYREEENGRGNFPPRFSGLQFPNYSSELNVNALELDDSALYLCASSSRTVNYEQYFGPGTRLTVT.

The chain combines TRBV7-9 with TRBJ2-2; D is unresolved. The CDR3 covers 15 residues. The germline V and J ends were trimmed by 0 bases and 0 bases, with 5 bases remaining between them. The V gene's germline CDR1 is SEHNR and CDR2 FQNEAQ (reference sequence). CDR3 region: CASSLAFANTGELFF. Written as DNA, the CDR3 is TGTGCCAGCAGCTTAGCTTTTGCGAACACCGGGGAGCTGTTTTTT.

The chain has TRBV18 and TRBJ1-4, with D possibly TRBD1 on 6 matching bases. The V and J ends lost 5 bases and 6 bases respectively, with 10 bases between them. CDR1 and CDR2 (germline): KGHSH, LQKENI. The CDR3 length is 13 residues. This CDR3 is CASSAQGYEKLFF. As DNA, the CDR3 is TGTGCCAGCTCAGCTCAGGGGTATGAAAAACTGTTTTTT.

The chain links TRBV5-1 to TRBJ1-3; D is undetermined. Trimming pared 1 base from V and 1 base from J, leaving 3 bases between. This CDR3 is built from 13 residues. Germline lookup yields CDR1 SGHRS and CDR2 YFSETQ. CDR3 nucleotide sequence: TGCGCCAGCAGCTTGCAGTCTGGAAACACCATATATTTT. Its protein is CASSLQSGNTIYF.

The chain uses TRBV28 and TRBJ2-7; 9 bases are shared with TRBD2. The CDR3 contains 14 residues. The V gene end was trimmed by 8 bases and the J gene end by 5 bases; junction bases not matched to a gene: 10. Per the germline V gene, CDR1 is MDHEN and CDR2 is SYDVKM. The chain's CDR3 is CASLPGGGDHEQYF. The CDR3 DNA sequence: TGTGCCAGCCTCCCGGGCGGGGGGGACCACGAGCAGTACTTC.

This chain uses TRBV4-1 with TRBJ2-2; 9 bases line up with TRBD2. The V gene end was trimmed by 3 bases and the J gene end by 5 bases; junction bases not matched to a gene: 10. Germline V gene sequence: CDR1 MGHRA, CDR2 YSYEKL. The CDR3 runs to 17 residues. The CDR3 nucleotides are TGCGCCAGCAGCCATTTTGTAGCGGGAGTACGGACCGGGGAGCTGTTTTTT. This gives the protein CASSHFVAGVRTGELFF.

CDR3 sequence: CASSLAISGYNEQFF. The CDR3 DNA reads TGTGCCAGCAGCTTAGCGATTAGCGGGTACAATGAGCAGTTCTTC. V gene TRBV7-8 combines with J gene TRBJ2-1; 7 bases line up with TRBD2. This CDR3 is 15 amino acids long. The V gene's germline CDR1 is SGHVS and CDR2 FQNEAQ. With V trimmed by 0 bases and J by 4 bases, 3 bases remained unmatched.

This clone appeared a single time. The CDR3 DNA follows: TGTGCCAGCAGTCCCGGCGGGACAGGGAGTGAAAAACTGTTTTTT. Translated, it gives CASSPGGTGSEKLFF. The J gene is TRBJ1-4, the V gene TRBV14; TRBD1 matches at 9 bases. The junction had 9 bases not matched to a gene; V was cut back by 6 bases and J by 7 bases. This CDR3 is built from 15 residues. In germline, CDR1 is SGHDN, CDR2 FVKESK.

The CDR3 sequence: CASSLYESGRNEQYF. In DNA form, the CDR3 reads TGTGCCAGCAGCTTATATGAGAGCGGGAGAAACGAGCAGTACTTC. The chain combines TRBV7-3 with TRBJ2-7; 8 bases fit TRBD2. The germline gives CDR1 SGHTA, CDR2 FQGTGA. With V trimmed by 2 bases and J by 5 bases, 8 bases remained unmatched. This CDR3 is 15 amino acids long.